This paragraph covers one TCR beta chain sequence. Its target antigen remains unknown. No clone much larger than this one lies a single base away; base qualities are absent. For repertoire sequencing, TCR beta CDR3 regions were amplified from RNA transcripts. A first-round RT-PCR used HTBI primers with the Qiagen OneStep RT-PCR kit, followed by a second-round multiplex PCR, size selection and purification. Libraries were sequenced paired-end with 100 bp reads on an Illumina HiSeq2000. Turning to the authors' computational methods: SOAPnuke was used to process the reads, removing any read that contained adapters or uncalled bases, had a mean Phred below 15, or lacked an exact match to the constant primer or identifier. COPE v1.2.5 was used to merge high-quality paired reads. Each unique nucleotide sequence was treated as a clonotype, and MiTCR v1.1 was used to align the clonotypes to the IMGT TRB V, D and J references. The analysis was limited to V-J combinations with a frequency above 0.0001, which together covered more than 99% of repertoires. For each V-J combination, a TCR clonal expansion and chaos score was defined as the ratio of F50 clonal expansion to chaos observed in the TCRdist matrix. Welch's t-statistics and random forest were used to narrow the features down to more than 10 V-J combinations, which were then fed into a naive Bayes classifier. The similarity between thyroid and blood repertoires was quantified using the Morisita-Horn index. TCRdb cleaned the public reads at Q25 with fastp, built clones with MiXCR and kept in-frame beta chains. Identical CDR3 proteins give one entry, which carries the most common genes and DNA. The V and J calls shown here were made by TCRdb, not taken from the authors' results. The sample records more than 150,000 distinct CDR3 sequences, around two fifths of which are singletons. About 6% of the sample rests with the top ten.

CDR3 length: 15 amino acids, cysteine to phenylalanine. The only DNA kept is the CDR3, 45 bases in frame from the first base. Looking up the germline V gene yields CDR1 MNHEY and CDR2 SVGEGT. The trim is 0 bases for V and 8 bases for J, with a gap of 11 bases between the germline ends. This sample is drawn from a study of Graves' ophthalmopathy and Graves' hyperthyroidism (dated by TCRdb to between 2017 and 2018). Study-wide context: Peripheral blood was collected before any treatment was given, at the time of initial diagnosis. In total, approximately 140 blood samples were TCR-sequenced: 40 to 45 ophthalmopathy, roughly 77 hyperthyroidism and 17 hyperthyroidism-to-ophthalmopathy patients. To tell Graves' ophthalmopathy apart from Graves' hyperthyroidism, and to predict which patients would progress to ophthalmopathy, the study relied on TCR beta repertoire signatures. T-cell repertoires of thyroid tissue and blood were compared in over 5 hyperthyroidism patients. To explore V-J signatures distinguishing ophthalmopathy from hyperthyroidism, a discovery set of 100 patients (roughly 42 ophthalmopathy, some 57 stable hyperthyroidism) was enrolled. An independent validation cohort comprised 18 to 20 hyperthyroidism patients and some 16 patients who later progressed from hyperthyroidism to ophthalmopathy. Following sample collection, hyperthyroidism patients were given methimazole at a starting dose of 30 mg daily, and ophthalmopathy patients were given high-dose intravenous methylprednisolone. The approximately 97 discovery patients were randomly divided into training and test sets at a 7:3 ratio. Beyond this particular receptor, the publication reports: No statistical method was used to set the sample size in advance, and the investigators knew which group each participant was assigned to. Among expanded thyroid clonotypes with frequency above 0.001, most also showed up in blood, which suggests that blood repertoires may reflect the thyroid immune response. In validation, the model predicted ophthalmopathy progression with less than 71% sensitivity and roughly 72% specificity; roughly 11 predicted patients were CT-confirmed with GO in a median of around 6.5 months. The 13-signature model separated ophthalmopathy from stable hyperthyroidism with roughly 90% sensitivity and 81.08% specificity in cross-validation, and 80%/75% in the test set.

Ophthalmopathy patients had moderately to severely active disease, Clinical Activity Score of at least 3, NOSPECS grade of at least 4, and disease duration under 3 months. Patients with other autoimmune diseases, uncontrolled infections, pregnancy or lactation were excluded from the study. Clinical symptoms, serum thyroxine, TRAb, thyroid ultrasound and orbital computed tomography formed the basis of the diagnosis. PBMCs were isolated from more than 9 ml of fresh peripheral blood by Ficoll-Paque density gradient centrifugation. Total RNA was extracted using Trizol reagent, and RNA quality was checked on an Agilent 2100 Bioanalyzer.

The receptor's source is a woman in her 40s with Graves' ophthalmopathy. Donor details come from another sample of the same person, matched by shared clones. The chain uses TRBV6-2 or TRBV6-3 and TRBJ1-6, with TRBD1 perhaps the D gene, on 5 matching bases. The material sequenced was peripheral blood. The bases read TGTGCCAGCAGTTACTCCGGGGCGCGGGATTCACCCCTCCACTTT. It specifies CASSYSGARDSPLHF.